This T cell receptor beta chain stems from a study of shared clonotypes between healthy human individuals. The assay was immunoSEQ multiplex PCR, and TCRdb's table has in-frame clones only and misses some. Here the sample spans under 2,500,000 clones, approximately 94% being singletons. This clone was observed once. Its antigen is not identified. Overall study findings and caveats: Naive subsets generally had larger estimated richness than memory subsets. Clonotypes not shared had lower generation probabilities than those common to all four donors. Sequencing depth was expected to affect clonotype sharing among donors. The sharing of 4.5% to 5% of naive CD4 clonotypes was seen across a handful of donors.

Trimming removed 6 bases from V and 1 base from J, with 13 bases in between. Germline V CDR1 and CDR2: SNHLY, FYNNEI. The CDR3 is 14 residues long. This rearrangement joins TRBV2 to TRBJ2-7; tentative D call: TRBD1 (5 bases). Sequenced input: naive CD4+ T cells sorted from blood. This sample's subset: CD45RA+ positively selected. This TCR came from a man aged 18-30 years in good health. CDR3: CASRLRADSYEQYF. The CDR3 nucleotides read TGTGCCAGCAGGCTCAGGGCGGATTCCTACGAGCAGTACTTC.